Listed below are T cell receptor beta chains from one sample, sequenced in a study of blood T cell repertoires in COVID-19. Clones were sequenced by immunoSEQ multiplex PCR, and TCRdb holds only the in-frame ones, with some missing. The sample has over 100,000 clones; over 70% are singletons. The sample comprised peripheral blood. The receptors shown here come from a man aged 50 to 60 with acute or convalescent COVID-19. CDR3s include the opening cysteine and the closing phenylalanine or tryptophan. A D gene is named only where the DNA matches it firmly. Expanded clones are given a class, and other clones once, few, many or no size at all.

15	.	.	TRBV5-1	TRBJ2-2	TGCGCCAGCAGCGTCGGGACAAGCAACACCGGGGAGCTGTTTTTT	CASSVGTSNTGELFF
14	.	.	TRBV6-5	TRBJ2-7	TGTGCCAGCAGTTACGCAGGTAGCGGAACCGCGCAGTACTTC	CASSYAGSGTAQYF
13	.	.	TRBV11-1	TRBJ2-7	TGTGCCAGCAGCTTGTCAACGGGTTACGAGCAGTACTTC	CASSLSTGYEQYF
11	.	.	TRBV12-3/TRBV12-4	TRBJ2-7	TGTGCCAGCAGTTTGTACTACGAGCAGTACTTC	CASSLYYEQYF
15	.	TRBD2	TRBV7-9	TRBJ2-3	TGTGCCAGCAGCTTTTCAGCGGGGTCCACAGATACGCAGTATTTT	CASSFSAGSTDTQYF
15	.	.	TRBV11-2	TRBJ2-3	TGTGCCAGCAGCCTTAGGGGTTCTAGCACAGATACGCAGTATTTT	CASSLRGSSTDTQYF
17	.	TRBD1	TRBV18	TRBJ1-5	TGTGCCAGCTCACCGACCCGACAGGGGGCCCGCAATCAGCCCCAGCATTTT	CASSPTRQGARNQPQHF
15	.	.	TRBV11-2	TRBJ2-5	TGTGCCAGCAGCTTACTGGGGGGAGTAGACGAGACCCAGTACTTC	CASSLLGGVDETQYF
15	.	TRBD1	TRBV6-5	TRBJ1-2	TGTGCCAGCAGAAAAACAGGGGGCTTTAACTATGGCTACACCTTC	CASRKTGGFNYGYTF
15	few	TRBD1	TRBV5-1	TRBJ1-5	TGCGCCAGCAGCTTGGAAGGACAGGGGAGTCAGCCCCAGCATTTT	CASSLEGQGSQPQHF
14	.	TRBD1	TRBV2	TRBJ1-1	TGTGCCAGCAGTGTGACAGGGATCGGGACTGAAGCTTTCTTT	CASSVTGIGTEAFF
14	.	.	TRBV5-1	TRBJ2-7	TGCGCCAGCAGCCCAGAATGGGGCTTCCACGAGCAGTACTTC	CASSPEWGFHEQYF
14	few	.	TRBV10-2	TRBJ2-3	TGCGCCAGCATGTCGTTGGAGGAAACAGATACGCAGTATTTT	CASMSLEETDTQYF
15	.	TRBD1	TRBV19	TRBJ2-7	TGTGCCAGTAGTCCCGGGACAGGGGTGAACTACGAGCAGTACTTC	CASSPGTGVNYEQYF
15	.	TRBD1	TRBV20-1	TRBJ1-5	TGCAGTGCTAGTTCAGGGGGCGTCGGCAATCAGCCCCAGCATTTT	CSASSGGVGNQPQHF
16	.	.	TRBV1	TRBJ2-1	TGCACCAGCAACGGCCTGGGGACTAGTGTTGGCAATGAGCAGTTCTTC	CTSNGLGTSVGNEQFF
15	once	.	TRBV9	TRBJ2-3	TGTGCCAGCAGCGTAGCGGGTTATAGCACAGATACGCAGTATTTT	CASSVAGYSTDTQYF
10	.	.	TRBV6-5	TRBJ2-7	TGTGCCAGCAGACTCTACGAGCAGTACTTC	CASRLYEQYF
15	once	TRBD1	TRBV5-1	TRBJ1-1	TGCGCCAGCAGCCTACGGACAGGTTCCTACACTGAAGCTTTCTTT	CASSLRTGSYTEAFF
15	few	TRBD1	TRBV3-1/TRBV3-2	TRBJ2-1	TGTGCCAGCAGCGTCGGACAGGGGGGTTACAATGAGCAGTTCTTC	CASSVGQGGYNEQFF
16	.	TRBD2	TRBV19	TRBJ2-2	TGTGCCAGTAGTTTCCTAGCGGGAGCGAACACCGGGGAGCTGTTTTTT	CASSFLAGANTGELFF
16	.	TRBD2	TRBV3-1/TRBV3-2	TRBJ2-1	TGTGCCAGCAGCCAAGTTTTATTTGGGACTAACAATGAGCAGTTCTTC	CASSQVLFGTNNEQFF
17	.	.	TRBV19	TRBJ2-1	TGTGCCAGTAGTATAGCGGGGGTTAAAAGCTCCTACAATGAGCAGTTCTTC	CASSIAGVKSSYNEQFF
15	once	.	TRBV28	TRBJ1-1	TGTGCCAGCAGTTTCTGGAGGGGCATGAACACTGAAGCTTTCTTT	CASSFWRGMNTEAFF
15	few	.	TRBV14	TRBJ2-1	TGTGCCAGCAGCCCTTTAGCTAGTACATACAATGAGCAGTTCTTC	CASSPLASTYNEQFF
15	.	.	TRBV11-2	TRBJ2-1	TGTGCCAGCAGGGGGACGAATTACAGGGGAGGTGAGCAGTTCTTC	CASRGTNYRGGEQFF
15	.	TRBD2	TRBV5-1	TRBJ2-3	TGCGCCAGTAACTTAGCGGGAGAGATCACAGATACGCAGTATTTT	CASNLAGEITDTQYF
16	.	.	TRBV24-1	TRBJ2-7	TGTGCCACCAGTGACCCTACGAACAGCAAGCCCTACGAGCAGTACTTC	CATSDPTNSKPYEQYF
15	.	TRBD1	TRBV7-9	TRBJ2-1	TGTGCCAGCAGCTTTGGACAGGGGGCTGCGGATGAGCAGTTCTTC	CASSFGQGAADEQFF
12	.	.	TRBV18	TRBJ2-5	TGTGCCAGCTCACCTAGCCAAGAGACCCAGTACTTC	CASSPSQETQYF
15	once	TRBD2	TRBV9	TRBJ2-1	TGTGCCAGCAGCCTGAGCGGGATAAGCAGGGATGAGCAGTTCTTC	CASSLSGISRDEQFF
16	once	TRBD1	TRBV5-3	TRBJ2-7	TGTGCCAGAAGCATCCGGGACAGGGCCGAAGATAACGAGCAGTACTTC	CARSIRDRAEDNEQYF
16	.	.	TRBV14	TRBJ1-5	TGTGCCAGCAGCCAATCGACAGGACCCGCGGGTCAGCCCCAGCATTTT	CASSQSTGPAGQPQHF
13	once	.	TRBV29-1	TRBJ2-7	TGCAGCGTTGAAGGGCAGGGCGCCCACGAGCAGTACTTC	CSVEGQGAHEQYF
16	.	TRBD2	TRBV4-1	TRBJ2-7	TGCGCCAGCAGCCTTTATGGACTAGTAAGCTCCTACGAGCAGTACTTC	CASSLYGLVSSYEQYF
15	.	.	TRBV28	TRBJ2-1	TGTGCCAGCAGTTTTGTACTAGCAGTCTACAATGAGCAGTTCTTC	CASSFVLAVYNEQFF
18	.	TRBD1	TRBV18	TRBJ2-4	TGTGCCAGCTCTCGGGGACAGGGAGCCGGGTTCGGCAAAAACATTCAGTACTTC	CASSRGQGAGFGKNIQYF
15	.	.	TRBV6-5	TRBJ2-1	TGTGCCAGCAGTCTACTAGTGTCGGGTTTCAATGAGCAGTTCTTC	CASSLLVSGFNEQFF
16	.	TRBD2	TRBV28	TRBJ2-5	TGTGCCAGCAATTTTGGCGGACTAGCGGGAGTAGAGACCCAGTACTTC	CASNFGGLAGVETQYF
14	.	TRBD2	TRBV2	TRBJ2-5	TGTGCCAGCTGCCTAGCGGGAGTGGGTGAGACCCAGTACTTC	CASCLAGVGETQYF
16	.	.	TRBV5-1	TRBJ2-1	TGCGCCAGCAGCTTGGAGGGGCCGAGCTCCTACAATGAGCAGTTCTTC	CASSLEGPSSYNEQFF
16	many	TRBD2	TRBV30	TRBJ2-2	TGTGCCTACCTGAGAGGAGGGAGGGCGGGCACCGGGGAGCTGTTTTTT	CAYLRGGRAGTGELFF
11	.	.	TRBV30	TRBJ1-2	TGTGCCTGGAGATACGGTCTCGGCTACACCTTC	CAWRYGLGYTF
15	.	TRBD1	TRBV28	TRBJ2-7	TGTGCCAGCAGAACGGGACAGGGGGTAGTGGACGAGCAGTACTTC	CASRTGQGVVDEQYF
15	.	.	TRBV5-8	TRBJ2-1	TGTGCCAGCAGCTTCTGGGGGGTAGGCCTTTCGGGGCAGTTCTTC	CASSFWGVGLSGQFF
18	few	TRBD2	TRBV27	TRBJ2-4	TGTGCCAGCAGTTTCCGACTAGCGGGAGGCGGAGCCAAAAACATTCAGTACTTC	CASSFRLAGGGAKNIQYF
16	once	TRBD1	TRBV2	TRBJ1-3	TGTGCCAGCACACCGGGACAGTGGATCTCTGGAAACACCATATATTTT	CASTPGQWISGNTIYF
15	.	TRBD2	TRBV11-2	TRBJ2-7	TGTGCCAGCAGCTCCGGGACTAGCGGGCGCATCGAGCAGTACTTC	CASSSGTSGRIEQYF
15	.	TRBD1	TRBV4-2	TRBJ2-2	TGTGCCAGCAGCCAAGGACAGGGGGCAGGCGGGGAGCTGTTTTTT	CASSQGQGAGGELFF
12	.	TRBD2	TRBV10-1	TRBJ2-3	TGCGCCAGCAGTGAGGGACTAGCGGGAAAGTATTTT	CASSEGLAGKYF
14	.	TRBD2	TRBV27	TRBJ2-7	TGTGCCAGCAGTAAGACTAGCGGGGCGGGGGAGCAGTACTTC	CASSKTSGAGEQYF
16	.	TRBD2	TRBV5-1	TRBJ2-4	TGCGCCAGCAGCTTGGAAGCGGGGGTAGCCAAAAACATTCAGTACTTC	CASSLEAGVAKNIQYF
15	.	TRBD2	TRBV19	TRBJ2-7	TGTGCCAGTAGTATGGAAGCGCTAGCGGGGTACGAGCAGTACTTC	CASSMEALAGYEQYF